One T cell receptor beta chain is described in this entry. Its target is not known. The record originates from a study of OX40 agonist ivuxolimab in advanced cancers. Study observations and caveats: At 0.1 to 3.0 mg/kg and by week 6, CD4+ and CD8+ T cells in the blood had expanded clonally.

The ends were cut back, 1 base at V and 5 bases at J, with 10 bases in the middle. The CDR3 is 14 residues long. The germline V gene has CDR1 SGHTA and CDR2 FQGNSA. Sequencing used immunoSEQ multiplex PCR; TCRdb keeps in-frame clones, though not all of them. The sample consists of 53,000 or so clones, 79% of them appearing once. The V call is TRBV7-2, the J call TRBJ2-3; perhaps TRBD1 as D (6 bases). The sequence came from an adult with an advanced solid tumor such as melanoma, head and neck, liver or kidney cancer. The specimen was CD4+ or CD8+ T cells sorted from blood, collected in a trial of the OX40 agonist ivuxolimab. The CDR3 bases are TGTGCCAGCAGCTTAGATTCAGGGGAAGATACGCAGTATTTT. Translation: CASSLDSGEDTQYF.